This TCR beta chain was identified in a study of beta chain features in type 1 diabetes. Study-wide findings and caveats: Equally in patients and controls, PCR might preferentially amplify shorter templates. In every one of the four CD4+ subsets, TCRB CDR3s were moderately but significantly shorter in Type 1 diabetes patients. VDJ junctions from patients with type 1 diabetes contained fewer insertions and more deletions.

All of the isolated RNA was reverse transcribed, so expressed TCRB transcripts were sequenced. The data were produced by immunoSEQ multiplex PCR, yet TCRdb's version contains in-frame clones alone and is incomplete. The top ten hold roughly 0.095% of the sample, which has 150,000 to 200,000 clones, roughly 59% seen once. The germline V gene has CDR1 SEHNR and CDR2 FQNEAQ (reference sequence). The V gene end was trimmed by 4 bases and the J gene end by 0 bases; junction bases not matched to a gene: 4. CDR3 length equals 16 residues. This clone was recorded only once. Its antigen is currently unknown. CD45RO/CCR7/CD25/CD127/CD95/CD27 staining was used to isolate CD4+ naive, central memory, regulatory and stem cell-like memory cells by sorting. Purities in excess of 95% were seen in all sorted populations.

Sequenced: naive CD4+ T cells from blood. The origin of this receptor is a man aged 25-45 years with type 1 diabetes. The chain links TRBV7-9 to TRBJ2-3; 10 bases are shared with TRBD2. This CDR3 reads CASSSSGGQSTDTQYF. The CDR3, as DNA: TGTGCCAGCAGCTCTAGCGGGGGCCAGAGCACAGATACGCAGTATTTT.